Each of the 5 T cell receptor beta chains below was sequenced from the same sample in a study of T cell changes during pregnancy in multiple sclerosis. Only in-frame clones appear in the TCRdb table, and some are missing; sequencing was by immunoSEQ multiplex PCR. Among approximately 110,000 clones, approximately 90% were seen once, and the ten largest hold about 3.2%. The input for sequencing was peripheral blood, taken after pregnancy. These receptor sequences come from a female donor with multiple sclerosis, enrolled in a pregnancy study.

The chain recombines TRBV5-6 with TRBJ1-3; 8 bases match TRBD1. CDR3 length: 14 amino acids. The germline CDR1 and CDR2 sequences are SGHDT and YYEEEE. V was clipped by 5 bases and J by 3 bases; unmatched bases: 4. CDR3 sequence reads: CASSPTGDGNTIYF. For the CDR3, the DNA is TGTGCCAGCAGTCCGACAGGGGATGGAAACACCATATATTTT.

The chain combines TRBV2 with TRBJ1-5; 7 positions match TRBD1. With V trimmed by 3 bases and J by 3 bases, 5 bases remained unmatched. The CDR3 totals 15 residues. Looked up from germline, CDR1 is SNHLY and CDR2 is FYNNEI. CDR3 sequence: CASSDGTEYNQPQHF. The CDR3 DNA sequence: TGTGCCAGCAGTGATGGGACAGAGTACAATCAGCCCCAGCATTTT.

The J gene is TRBJ2-1, the V gene TRBV27; 10 nucleotides agree with TRBD2. The CDR3 totals 14 residues. Germline CDR1 and CDR2: MNHEY and SMNVEV (reference sequence). The ends lost 6 bases at V and 6 bases at J; junction bases unmatched: 5. CDR3 nucleotides: TGTGCCAGCAGGCGAGCGGGGGGGCCCAATGAGCAGTTCTTC. This translates into CASRRAGGPNEQFF.

The chain carries TRBV7-9 and TRBJ1-4; 7 bases are shared with TRBD1. CDR3 length: 15 residues. From germline, CDR1 is SEHNR and CDR2 FQNEAQ (reference sequence). J lost 7 bases, V lost 5 bases, and 10 bases had no gene match. The chain's CDR3 is CASSPVQGGGEKLFF. The CDR3 DNA reads TGTGCCAGCAGCCCTGTACAAGGGGGCGGTGAAAAACTGTTTTTT.

The rearrangement uses TRBV6-5 and TRBJ2-7, with D possibly matching TRBD1 (5 bases). The CDR3 spans 14 residues. Germline CDR1 is MNHEY and CDR2 is SVGAGI. Trimming took 0 bases from V and 2 from J, leaving 8 bases between them. The CDR3 here is CASSYSRQTYEQYF. The CDR3, as DNA: TGTGCCAGCAGTTACTCACGACAGACCTACGAGCAGTACTTC.